The source of this T cell receptor (beta chain) is a study of control samples from healthy donors and cancer patients. Clones were sequenced by immunoSEQ multiplex PCR, and TCRdb holds only the in-frame ones, with some missing. The data show fewer than 95,000 clones, roughly 80% seen once. This CDR3 comprises 13 residues. Germline loops: CDR1 MNHEY, CDR2 SVGAGI. The junction had 2 bases not matched to a gene; V was cut back by 6 bases and J by 6 bases. The chain uses TRBV6-5 and TRBJ2-7, with 13 positions matching TRBD2. The clonotype originates from a man aged 30-40 years in good health. What was sequenced was blood. CDR3 DNA sequence: TGTGCCAGCAGACTAGCGGGGGGGACCGAGCAGTACTTC. It specifies CASRLAGGTEQYF.